The source of this T cell receptor beta chain is a study of T cells in localized non-small cell lung cancer. This clone has a handful of counts. Germline CDR1 reads SGHDN; CDR2 reads FVKESK. This CDR3 spans 12 amino acids. The germline V and J ends were trimmed by 4 bases and 10 bases, with 14 bases remaining between them. The data were produced by immunoSEQ multiplex PCR, yet TCRdb's version contains in-frame clones alone and is incomplete. The table has 4,500 or so clones, 28% seen once. This chain joins TRBV14 and TRBJ2-7; perhaps TRBD2 as D (6 bases). The clonotype originates from a man aged 40 to 70 with stage II lung adenocarcinoma. The sample was lung tumor tissue, taken before any cancer treatment. CDR3 in amino acids: CASSPGRDLQYF. CDR3 sequence (DNA): TGTGCCAGCAGCCCCGGTCGGGACTTACAGTACTTC.